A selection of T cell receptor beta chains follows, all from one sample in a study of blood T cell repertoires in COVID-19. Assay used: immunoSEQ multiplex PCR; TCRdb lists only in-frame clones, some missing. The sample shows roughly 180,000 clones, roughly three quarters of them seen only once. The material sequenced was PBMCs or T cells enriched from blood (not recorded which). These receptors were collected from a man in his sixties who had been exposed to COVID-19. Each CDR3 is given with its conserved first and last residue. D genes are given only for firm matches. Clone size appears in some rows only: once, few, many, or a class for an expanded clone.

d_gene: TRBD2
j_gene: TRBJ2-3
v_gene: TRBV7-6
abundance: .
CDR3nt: TGTGCCAGCAGCTTGACTAGCGGGATCCGCACAGATACGCAGTATTTT
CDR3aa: CASSLTSGIRTDTQYF

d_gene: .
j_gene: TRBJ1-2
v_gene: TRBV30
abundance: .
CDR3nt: TGTGCCGGCTCCCTGGCTGGCTACACCTTC
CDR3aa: CAGSLAGYTF

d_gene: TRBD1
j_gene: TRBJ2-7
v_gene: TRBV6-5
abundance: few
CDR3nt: TGTGCCACGAACAGGGGAATGGGCTACGAGCAGTACTTC
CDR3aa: CATNRGMGYEQYF

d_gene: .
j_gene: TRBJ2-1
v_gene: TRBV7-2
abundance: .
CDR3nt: TGTGCCAGCAGCTCCCAGGGACTGTACAATGAGCAGTTCTTC
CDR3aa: CASSSQGLYNEQFF

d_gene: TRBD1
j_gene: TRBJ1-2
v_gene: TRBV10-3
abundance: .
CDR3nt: TGTGCCATCAGCCAGGGGGTAGAGGACTATGGCTACACCTTC
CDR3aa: CAISQGVEDYGYTF

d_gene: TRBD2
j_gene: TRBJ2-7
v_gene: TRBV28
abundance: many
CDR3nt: TGTGCCAGCATTGAAGCGGGAGTTAATTCCTACGAGCAGTACTTC
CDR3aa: CASIEAGVNSYEQYF

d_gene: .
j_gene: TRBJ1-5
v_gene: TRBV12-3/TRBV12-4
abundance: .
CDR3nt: TGTGCCAGCAGTTTAGGTCAGGGTCAGCCCCAGCATTTT
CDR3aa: CASSLGQGQPQHF

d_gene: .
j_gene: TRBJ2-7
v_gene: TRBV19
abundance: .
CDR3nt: TGTGCCAGTAATAAAGGCCCCCAGGCTTACTACGAGCAGTACTTC
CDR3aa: CASNKGPQAYYEQYF

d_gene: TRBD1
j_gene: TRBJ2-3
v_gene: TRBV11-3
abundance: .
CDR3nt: TGTGCCAGCAGCCATATCCACAGGGGCCCCGCGGGAGATACGCAGTATTTT
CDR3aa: CASSHIHRGPAGDTQYF

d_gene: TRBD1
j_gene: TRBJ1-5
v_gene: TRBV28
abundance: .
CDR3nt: TGTGCCACCCGGGACAGGCAAAATCAGCCCCAGCATTTT
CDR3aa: CATRDRQNQPQHF

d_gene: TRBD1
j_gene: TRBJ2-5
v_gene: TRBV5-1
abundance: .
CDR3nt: TGCGCCAGCAGCCGGAGCGGACTGGGACAGGGAGGGACCCAGTACTTC
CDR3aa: CASSRSGLGQGGTQYF

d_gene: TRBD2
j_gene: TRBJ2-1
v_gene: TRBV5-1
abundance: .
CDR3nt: TGCGCCAGCAGCTTCGGACTAGCGGAACGTGAGCAGTTCTTC
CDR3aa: CASSFGLAEREQFF

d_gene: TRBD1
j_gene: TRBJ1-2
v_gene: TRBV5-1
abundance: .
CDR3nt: TGCGCCAGCAGCTTGGCCGGACAGGACTATGGCTACACCTTC
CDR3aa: CASSLAGQDYGYTF

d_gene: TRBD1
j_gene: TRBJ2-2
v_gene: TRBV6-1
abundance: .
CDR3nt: TGTGCCAGCAGTGGCTACCCGGGACAGGGAAACACCGGGGAGCTGTTTTTT
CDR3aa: CASSGYPGQGNTGELFF

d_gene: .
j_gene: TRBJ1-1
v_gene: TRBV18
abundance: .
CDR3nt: TGTGCCAGCTCTGTTTCTGTACGGGACACTGAAGCTTTCTTT
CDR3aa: CASSVSVRDTEAFF

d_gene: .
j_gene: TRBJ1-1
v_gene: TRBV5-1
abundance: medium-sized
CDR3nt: TGCGCCAGCAGCCCCTGGGGGCGAGAAGCTTTCTTT
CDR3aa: CASSPWGREAFF

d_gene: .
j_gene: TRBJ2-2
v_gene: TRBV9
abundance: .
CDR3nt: TGTGCCAGCAGCGTAGCGAGGGCCGGGAACACCGGGGAGCTGTTTTTT
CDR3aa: CASSVARAGNTGELFF

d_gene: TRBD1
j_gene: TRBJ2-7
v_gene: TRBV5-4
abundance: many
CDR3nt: TGTGCCAGCAGCTCGCGGCAAGGCCAGGGGGAAGACGAGCAGTACTTC
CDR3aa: CASSSRQGQGEDEQYF

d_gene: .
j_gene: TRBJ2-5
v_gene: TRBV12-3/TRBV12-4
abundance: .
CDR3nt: TGTGCCAGCAGTTCGCAGGGGCGGGAGACCCAGTACTTC
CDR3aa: CASSSQGRETQYF

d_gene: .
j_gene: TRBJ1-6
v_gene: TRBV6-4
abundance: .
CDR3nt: TGTGCCAGCAGTGAGATCGGGGGGGGGCCCCTCCACTTT
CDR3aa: CASSEIGGGPLHF

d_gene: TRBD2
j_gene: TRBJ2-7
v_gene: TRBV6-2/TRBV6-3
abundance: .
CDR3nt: TGTGCCAGCAGTTACGACTGGCTAGCGGGGACCTACGAGCAGTACTTC
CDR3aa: CASSYDWLAGTYEQYF

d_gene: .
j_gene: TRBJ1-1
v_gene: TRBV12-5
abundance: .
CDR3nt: TGTGCTAGTGGTTTGGTAGCGGGCCGGGCGAACACTGAAGCTTTCTTT
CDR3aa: CASGLVAGRANTEAFF

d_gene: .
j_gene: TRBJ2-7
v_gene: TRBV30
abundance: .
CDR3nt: TGTGCCTGGAGTCTGGGCCAGCCGGGGAACGAGCAGTACTTC
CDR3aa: CAWSLGQPGNEQYF

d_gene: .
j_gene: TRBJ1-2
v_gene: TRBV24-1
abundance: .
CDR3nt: TGTGCCACCAGTGATCGCCCCTCAGGGAACGGCTACACCTTC
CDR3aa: CATSDRPSGNGYTF

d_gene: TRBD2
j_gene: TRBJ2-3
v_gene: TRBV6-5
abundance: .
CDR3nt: TGTGCCAGCAGTACTAGCGGCCGGGCAGATACGCAGTATTTT
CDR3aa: CASSTSGRADTQYF

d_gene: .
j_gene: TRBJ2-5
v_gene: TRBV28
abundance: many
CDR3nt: TGTGCCAGCAGTTTATTTTACCTCTCGGGAGAGACCCAGTACTTC
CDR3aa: CASSLFYLSGETQYF

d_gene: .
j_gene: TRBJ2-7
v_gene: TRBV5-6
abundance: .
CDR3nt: TGTGCCAGCAGCTTGGTGACAGGGAGGTACGAGCAGTACTTC
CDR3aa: CASSLVTGRYEQYF

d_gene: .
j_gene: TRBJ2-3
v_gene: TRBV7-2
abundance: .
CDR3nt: TGTGCCAGCAGCCCTCCTGGCGGCCGCGGAGATACGCAGTATTTT
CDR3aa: CASSPPGGRGDTQYF

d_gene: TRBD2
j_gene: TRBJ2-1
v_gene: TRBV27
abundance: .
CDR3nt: TGTGCCAGCAGTTTGATAGCGGGAGACGATGAGCAGTTCTTC
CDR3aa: CASSLIAGDDEQFF

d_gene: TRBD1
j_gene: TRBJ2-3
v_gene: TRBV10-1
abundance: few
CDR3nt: TGCGCCAGCAGCGTAAGCGGGACAGGGGCGTGGAATACGCAGTATTTT
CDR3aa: CASSVSGTGAWNTQYF

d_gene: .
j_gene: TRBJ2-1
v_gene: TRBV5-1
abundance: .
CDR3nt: TGCGCCAGCAGCTTGGTGGGGGCTGCTAACAATGAGCAGTTCTTC
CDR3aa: CASSLVGAANNEQFF

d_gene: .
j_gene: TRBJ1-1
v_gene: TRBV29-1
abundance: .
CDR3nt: TGCAGCGTTGAACGCGGAGGGGTTCGCACTGAAGCTTTCTTT
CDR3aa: CSVERGGVRTEAFF

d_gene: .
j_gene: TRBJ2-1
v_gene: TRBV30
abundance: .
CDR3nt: TGTGCCGCCCCGGGGGTATCCAGACCCCTATACAATGAGCAGTTCTTC
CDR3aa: CAAPGVSRPLYNEQFF

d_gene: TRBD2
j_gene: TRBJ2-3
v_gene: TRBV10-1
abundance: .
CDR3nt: TGCGCCAGCAGTGAGCCCACTAGCGGGAAAGATACGCAGTATTTT
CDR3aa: CASSEPTSGKDTQYF

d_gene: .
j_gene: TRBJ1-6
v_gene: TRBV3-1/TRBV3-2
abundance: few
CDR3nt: TGTGCCAGCAGCCAAGGGGGCTTGGGATCCCTCCACTTT
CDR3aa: CASSQGGLGSLHF

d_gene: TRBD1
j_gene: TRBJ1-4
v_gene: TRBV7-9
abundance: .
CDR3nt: TGTGCCAGCAGCTTAGATGGGACAGCAACTAATGAAAAACTGTTTTTT
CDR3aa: CASSLDGTATNEKLFF

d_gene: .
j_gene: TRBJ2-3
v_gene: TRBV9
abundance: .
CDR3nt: TGTGCCAGCAGCGTAGGGTCGGGGGTGGCAGATACGCAGTATTTT
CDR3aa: CASSVGSGVADTQYF

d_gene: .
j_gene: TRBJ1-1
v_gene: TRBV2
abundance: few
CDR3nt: TGTGCCAGCAGTGGGGGCCTCTCCCTAGAGAACACTGAAGCTTTCTTT
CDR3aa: CASSGGLSLENTEAFF

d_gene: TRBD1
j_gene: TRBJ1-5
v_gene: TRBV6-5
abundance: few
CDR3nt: TGTGCCAGCCAAGCAGGGGGCGGTCAGCCCCAGCATTTT
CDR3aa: CASQAGGGQPQHF

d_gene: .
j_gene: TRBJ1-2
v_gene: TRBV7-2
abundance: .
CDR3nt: TGTGCCAGCAGCCTAGGGCGGGGGGACGGCTACACCTTC
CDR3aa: CASSLGRGDGYTF

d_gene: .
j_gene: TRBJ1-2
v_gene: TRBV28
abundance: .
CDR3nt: TGTGCCAGCAGACGATGGGACACAGGCTATGGCTACACCTTC
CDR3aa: CASRRWDTGYGYTF

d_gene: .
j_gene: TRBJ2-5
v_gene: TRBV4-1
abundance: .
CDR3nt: TGCGCCAGCAGCCAAGCGGACAGTCAAGAGACCCAGTACTTC
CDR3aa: CASSQADSQETQYF

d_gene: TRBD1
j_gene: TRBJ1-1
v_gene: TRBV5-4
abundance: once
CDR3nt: TGTGCCAGCAGCCCCCGGACAGGGGGGAACACTGAAGCTTTCTTT
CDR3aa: CASSPRTGGNTEAFF

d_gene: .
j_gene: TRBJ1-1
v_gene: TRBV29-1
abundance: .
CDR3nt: TGCAGCGTTGACCAGGGGCCGAACACTGAAGCTTTCTTT
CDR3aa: CSVDQGPNTEAFF

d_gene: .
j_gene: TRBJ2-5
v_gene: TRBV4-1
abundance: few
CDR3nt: TGCGCCAGCAGCCAACAGGGTACGGAGACCCAGTACTTC
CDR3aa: CASSQQGTETQYF

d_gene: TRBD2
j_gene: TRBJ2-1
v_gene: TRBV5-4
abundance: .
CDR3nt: TGTGCCAGCAGCTTAGCAGCGGGAGGCTACAATGAGCAGTTCTTC
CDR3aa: CASSLAAGGYNEQFF

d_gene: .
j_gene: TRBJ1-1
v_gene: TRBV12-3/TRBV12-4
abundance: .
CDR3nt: TGTGCCAGCAGTCGTCAGGGGTTTATTGAAGCTTTCTTT
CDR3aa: CASSRQGFIEAFF

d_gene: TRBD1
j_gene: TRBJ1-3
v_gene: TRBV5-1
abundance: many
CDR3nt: TGCGCCAGCAGCTTGGAAACAGGGGGCGGTGGAAACACCATATATTTT
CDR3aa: CASSLETGGGGNTIYF

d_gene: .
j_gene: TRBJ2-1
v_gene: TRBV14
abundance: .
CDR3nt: TGTGCCAGCAGCCCTACTGGGCTAGCGAGGAGAGTAAGCTCCTACAATGAGCAGTTCTTC
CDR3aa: CASSPTGLARRVSSYNEQFF

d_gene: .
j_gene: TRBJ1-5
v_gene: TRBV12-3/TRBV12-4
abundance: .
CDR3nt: TGTGCCAGCAGTTTGGTCAGGGCCCACCCCCAGCATTTT
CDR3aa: CASSLVRAHPQHF

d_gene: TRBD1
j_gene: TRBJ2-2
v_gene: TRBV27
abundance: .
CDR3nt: TGTGCCAGCAGTTTACTTGTGACAGGGAGTAACACCGGGGAGCTGTTTTTT
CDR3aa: CASSLLVTGSNTGELFF

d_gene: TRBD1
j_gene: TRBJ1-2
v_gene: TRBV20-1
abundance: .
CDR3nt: TGCAGTGCTAGTCTCGGACAGGTAGACGGCTACACCTTC
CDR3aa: CSASLGQVDGYTF

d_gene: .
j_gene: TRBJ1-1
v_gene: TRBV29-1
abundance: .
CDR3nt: TGCAGCGTTGGAGGGGGGGGTGTGAACACTGAAGCTTTCTTT
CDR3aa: CSVGGGGVNTEAFF

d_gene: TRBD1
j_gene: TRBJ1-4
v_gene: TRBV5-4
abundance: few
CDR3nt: TGTGCCAGCAGCTACCGGACAGGGGAGGAAAAACTGTTTTTT
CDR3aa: CASSYRTGEEKLFF

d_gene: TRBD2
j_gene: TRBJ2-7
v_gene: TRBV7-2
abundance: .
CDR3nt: TGTGCCAGCAGCTTTGGGCGGGAGTACTACGAGCAGTACTTC
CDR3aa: CASSFGREYYEQYF

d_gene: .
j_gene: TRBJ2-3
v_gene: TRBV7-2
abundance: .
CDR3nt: TGTGCCAGCAGCTTCGGGGTCGGGGGCACAGATACGCAGTATTTT
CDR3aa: CASSFGVGGTDTQYF

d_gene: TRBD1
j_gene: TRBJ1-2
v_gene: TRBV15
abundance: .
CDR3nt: TGTGCCACCAGCGGACCGGACAGGGACTATGGCTACACCTTC
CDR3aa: CATSGPDRDYGYTF

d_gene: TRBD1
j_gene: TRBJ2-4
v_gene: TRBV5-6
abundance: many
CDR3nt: TGTGCCAGCAGAACCGCCGGGACAGGGGACCAAAACATTCAGTACTTC
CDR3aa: CASRTAGTGDQNIQYF

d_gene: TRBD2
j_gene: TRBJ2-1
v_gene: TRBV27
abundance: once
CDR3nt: TGTGCCAGCAGTTTATTGACACCCGGGACTAGCGGGCAGAGCTCCTACAATGAGCAGTTCTTC
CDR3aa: CASSLLTPGTSGQSSYNEQFF